This record looks at one TCR beta chain sequence and its context. Germline values: CDR1 MRHNA, CDR2 SNTAGT. This CDR3 region has 14 residues. V was trimmed by 7 bases and J by 7 bases, leaving 14 bases between them. Only in-frame clones appear in the TCRdb table, and some are missing; sequencing was by immunoSEQ multiplex PCR. The sample lists about 89,000 clones, 86% occurring once. The data stem from a study of control samples from healthy donors and cancer patients. This chain joins TRBV6-4 and TRBJ1-6; the D gene is possibly TRBD1 (5 bases). This TCR came from a man in his thirties or forties in good health. Material: blood. The CDR3 reads CASIGQAENSPLHF. CDR3 coding DNA: TGTGCCAGCATAGGACAAGCTGAAAATTCACCCCTCCACTTT.